Reported below is one T cell receptor (beta chain). Trimming cost V 6 bases and J 5 bases; bases outside gene matches: 3. The CDR3 contains 13 residues. Per the study methods: Estimated nucleated cell counts came from reference gene primer amplification. The protocol was immunoSEQ multiplex PCR, while the TCRdb copy is restricted to in-frame clones and leaves out a portion. V and J calls and clone size are copied from that table; D and trimming were computed from the DNA. The sample consists of 200,000 to 250,000 clones, approximately 80% of them appearing once. These data are taken from a study of blood T cell repertoires in COVID-19. At the level of the study: Samples representing acute and convalescent COVID-19 were sourced from the United States, Italy and Spain. The analysed material was cDNA or gDNA that came from T cells, B-cell-depleted T cells, or PBMCs.

This TCR came from a human donor in a cohort sampled during active COVID-19. Material for sequencing was peripheral blood. The rearrangement uses TRBV12-3 or TRBV12-4 and TRBJ1-5; TRBD1 matches 8 bases. The CDR3 sequence is CASRRQGYQPQHF. The CDR3 DNA sequence: TGTGCCAGCAGACGACAGGGGTATCAGCCCCAGCATTTT.